A selection of T cell receptor beta chains follows, all from one sample in a study of shared clonotypes between healthy human individuals. Clones were sequenced by immunoSEQ multiplex PCR, and TCRdb holds only the in-frame ones, with some missing. Of 1.5 million to 1.9 million clones in the sample, 95% to 99% were seen once. Sequenced input: naive CD4+ T cells sorted from blood. Receptors originate from a man aged 25 to 40 in good health. Each CDR3 is given with its conserved first and last residue. D genes are given only for firm matches. Expanded clones get a size class; other rows say once, few or many, or leave the size out.

clone_size d_call j_call v_call cdr3_length cdr3_aa cdr3_nt
- - TRBJ2-1 TRBV7-8 18 CASSPERGLALGYNEQFF TGTGCCAGCAGCCCCGAACGTGGGCTAGCTCTTGGCTACAATGAGCAGTTCTTC
- - TRBJ1-4 TRBV30 13 CAWRRGIGEKLFF TGTGCCTGGAGAAGGGGTATTGGAGAAAAACTGTTTTTT
- - TRBJ1-5 TRBV2 13 CASSVYSNQPQHF TGTGCCAGCAGTGTGTATAGCAATCAGCCCCAGCATTTT
- TRBD1 TRBJ2-3 TRBV5-1 16 CASSLTSGTGTDTQYF TGCGCCAGCAGCCTAACATCCGGGACAGGCACAGATACGCAGTATTTT
- - TRBJ1-1 TRBV28 12 CASCYKNTEAFF TGTGCCAGCTGCTACAAGAACACTGAAGCTTTCTTT
- TRBD2 TRBJ2-2 TRBV15 16 CATSRVSGRSTGELFF TGTGCCACCAGCAGAGTTAGCGGGAGGTCCACCGGGGAGCTGTTTTTT
- - TRBJ2-2 TRBV9 17 CASSLRGDTANTGELFF TGTGCCAGCAGCCTCCGAGGGGACACCGCGAACACCGGGGAGCTGTTTTTT
- - TRBJ2-5 TRBV28 15 CASSPPPTGRETQYF TGTGCCAGCAGTCCACCACCGACAGGGAGGGAGACCCAGTACTTC
- - TRBJ2-3 TRBV25-1 17 CASSEGWTKRSTDTQYF TGTGCCAGCAGTGAAGGGTGGACTAAGCGGAGCACAGATACGCAGTATTTT
- - TRBJ2-5 TRBV29-1 12 CSVGAGGETQYF TGCAGCGTTGGGGCTGGCGGAGAGACCCAGTACTTC
once - TRBJ1-1 TRBV7-3 12 CASSLSGTEAFF TGTGCCAGCAGCCTCTCCGGGACTGAAGCTTTCTTT
- - TRBJ2-3 TRBV10-2 14 CASRPAAGGDTQYF TGCGCCAGCAGACCAGCGGCCGGTGGGGATACGCAGTATTTT
- TRBD2 TRBJ2-2 TRBV11-2 16 CASSAPGGSFTGELFF TGTGCCAGCAGCGCCCCGGGAGGAAGTTTCACCGGGGAGCTGTTTTTT
- TRBD2 TRBJ2-5 TRBV5-4 15 CASSPDGTRVETQYF TGTGCCAGCAGCCCTGATGGGACTAGGGTAGAGACCCAGTACTTC
- - TRBJ1-2 TRBV6-1 11 CASSEDGGYTF TGTGCCAGCAGTGAAGATGGTGGCTACACCTTC
- TRBD2 TRBJ2-5 TRBV5-1 15 CASSLASGSQETQYF TGCGCCAGCAGCTTGGCTAGCGGCTCACAAGAGACCCAGTACTTC
- TRBD2 TRBJ2-7 TRBV2 12 CASSEGGYEQYF TGTGCCAGCAGTGAGGGGGGGTACGAGCAGTACTTC
- - TRBJ1-5 TRBV2 17 CASTKPPPGGINQPQHF TGTGCCAGCACTAAACCACCACCTGGGGGTATCAATCAGCCCCAGCATTTT
- - TRBJ2-3 TRBV6-5 11 CASSQGGWQYF TGTGCCAGCAGCCAGGGCGGTTGGCAGTATTTT
- - TRBJ2-7 TRBV29-1 11 CSVRTGYEQYF TGCAGCGTTCGGACTGGCTACGAGCAGTACTTC
- - TRBJ2-1 TRBV27 15 CASSPVRVGTHEQFF TGTGCCAGCAGTCCGGTCCGGGTCGGTACACATGAGCAGTTCTTC
- - TRBJ1-1 TRBV6-5 13 CASSYNPDTEAFF TGTGCCAGCAGTTATAACCCAGACACTGAAGCTTTCTTT
once TRBD1 TRBJ1-1 TRBV6-6 16 CASSTGQGGRYTEAFF TGTGCCAGCAGTACCGGACAGGGCGGTCGGTACACTGAAGCTTTCTTT
- TRBD1 TRBJ1-2 TRBV6-1 13 CASSEVTGDGYTF TGTGCCAGCAGTGAAGTAACAGGGGATGGCTACACCTTC
- - TRBJ1-5 TRBV6-1 14 CATLPRSSNQPQHF TGTGCCACCCTCCCTCGTTCGAGCAATCAGCCCCAGCATTTT
- TRBD1 TRBJ2-1 TRBV27 16 CASSSPGTGVKNEQFF TGTGCCAGCAGTTCTCCCGGGACAGGGGTTAAGAATGAGCAGTTCTTC
- TRBD1 TRBJ2-7 TRBV7-9 15 CASSLIGTGLDEQYF TGTGCCAGCAGCTTAATTGGGACAGGGTTGGACGAGCAGTACTTC
- TRBD1 TRBJ2-2 TRBV9 14 CASSGQGNTGELFF TGTGCCAGCAGCGGACAGGGGAACACCGGGGAGCTGTTTTTT
- - TRBJ1-4 TRBV5-1 14 CASGLGTRDEKLFF TGCGCCAGCGGCCTAGGGACCCGGGATGAAAAACTGTTTTTT
- - TRBJ2-1 TRBV7-9 15 CASSRGGISYNEQFF TGTGCCAGCAGCCGAGGGGGAATCTCCTACAATGAGCAGTTCTTC
once - TRBJ2-1 TRBV9 15 CASSVRDPLDDEQFF TGTGCCAGCAGCGTAAGGGACCCTTTGGACGATGAGCAGTTCTTC
- TRBD1 TRBJ1-2 TRBV14 15 CASSQTRQGPYGYTF TGTGCCAGCAGCCAAACTAGACAGGGCCCGTATGGCTACACCTTC
once - TRBJ1-4 TRBV6-1 13 CATLGSPNEKLFF TGTGCCACCCTCGGAAGCCCTAATGAAAAACTGTTTTTT
- - TRBJ1-5 TRBV30 14 CAWSVFAGNQPQHF TGTGCCTGGAGTGTATTTGCGGGGAATCAGCCCCAGCATTTT
- - TRBJ2-7 TRBV29-1 12 CSVQGGLYEQYF TGCAGCGTCCAGGGGGGACTATACGAGCAGTACTTC
- - TRBJ1-2 TRBV30 14 CAWSVLITQTAYTF TGTGCCTGGAGTGTACTCATCACCCAAACCGCCTACACCTTC
once TRBD1 TRBJ2-6 TRBV28 19 CASRARRDRVFSGANVLTF TGTGCCAGCAGGGCTAGGAGGGACAGGGTATTCTCTGGGGCCAACGTCCTGACTTTC
- - TRBJ1-5 TRBV11-2 16 CASSLGAGQGNQPQHF TGTGCCAGCAGCTTAGGAGCAGGGCAGGGCAATCAGCCCCAGCATTTT
- - TRBJ2-1 TRBV9 15 CASSLGGGVYNEQFF TGTGCCAGCAGCCTGGGCGGCGGGGTCTACAATGAGCAGTTCTTC
- - TRBJ2-3 TRBV5-1 14 CASSPGGDTDTQYF TGCGCCAGCAGCCCAGGTGGGGATACAGATACGCAGTATTTT
- TRBD2 TRBJ2-2 TRBV5-6 17 CASSFTSGRDSTGELFF TGTGCCAGCAGCTTTACTAGCGGGAGGGATTCCACCGGGGAGCTGTTTTTT
once TRBD2 TRBJ2-7 TRBV28 14 CASRGSGLTYEQYF TGTGCCAGCAGGGGCTCGGGACTAACCTACGAGCAGTACTTC
- TRBD2 TRBJ2-2 TRBV2 16 CASSEGLAGVTGELFF TGTGCCAGCAGTGAAGGACTAGCGGGAGTCACCGGGGAGCTGTTTTTT
- TRBD1 TRBJ1-4 TRBV18 16 CASSPPYPGGNEKLFF TGTGCCAGCTCACCACCGTATCCAGGGGGCAATGAAAAACTGTTTTTT
- - TRBJ1-1 TRBV10-1 13 CASRESMGTEAFF TGCGCCAGCCGCGAGTCAATGGGGACTGAAGCTTTCTTT
once TRBD1 TRBJ1-3 TRBV15 15 CATDLTGDSGNTIYF TGTGCCACAGACCTTACAGGGGACTCTGGAAACACCATATATTTT
- - TRBJ1-5 TRBV6-5 14 CASSALNSNQPQHF TGTGCCAGCAGTGCTCTAAATAGCAATCAGCCCCAGCATTTT
- TRBD2 TRBJ2-3 TRBV6-1 14 CASTVPAGGNTQYF TGTGCCAGCACCGTCCCAGCGGGAGGGAATACGCAGTATTTT
- TRBD2 TRBJ2-1 TRBV5-1 15 CASSLGTSGYNEQFF TGCGCCAGCAGCCTGGGGACTAGCGGATACAATGAGCAGTTCTTC
- - TRBJ2-1 TRBV10-1 14 CASSDTGRGNEQFF TGCGCCAGCAGTGATACCGGGAGAGGCAATGAGCAGTTCTTC
- - TRBJ1-1 TRBV28 14 CASTTPGPFRGLFF TGTGCCAGCACTACCCCAGGCCCGTTCAGGGGTCTTTTCTTT
- - TRBJ2-1 TRBV11-3 15 CASSSSGSSYNEQFF TGTGCCAGCAGCTCGAGCGGCAGCTCCTACAATGAGCAGTTCTTC
- - TRBJ2-4 TRBV7-2 16 CASSLQAGLAKNIQYF TGTGCCAGCAGCCTTCAAGCGGGCCTAGCCAAAAACATTCAGTACTTC
- - TRBJ2-2 TRBV14 15 CASSQVGGLAGELFF TGTGCCAGCAGCCAAGTTGGAGGGTTAGCCGGGGAGCTGTTTTTT
once - TRBJ1-2 TRBV7-9 14 CASSLGGNSVGYTF TGTGCCAGCAGCTTAGGTGGGAATTCCGTCGGCTACACCTTC
once - TRBJ1-5 TRBV30 13 CAWSVQGHQPQHF TGTGCCTGGAGTGTTCAAGGGCATCAGCCCCAGCATTTT
- - TRBJ2-1 TRBV19 13 CASSIGQANEQFF TGTGCCAGTAGTATCGGGCAGGCCAATGAGCAGTTCTTC
- TRBD1 TRBJ1-4 TRBV7-4 14 CASSYRRGPEKLFF TGTGCCAGCAGCTACAGGAGGGGGCCTGAAAAACTGTTTTTT